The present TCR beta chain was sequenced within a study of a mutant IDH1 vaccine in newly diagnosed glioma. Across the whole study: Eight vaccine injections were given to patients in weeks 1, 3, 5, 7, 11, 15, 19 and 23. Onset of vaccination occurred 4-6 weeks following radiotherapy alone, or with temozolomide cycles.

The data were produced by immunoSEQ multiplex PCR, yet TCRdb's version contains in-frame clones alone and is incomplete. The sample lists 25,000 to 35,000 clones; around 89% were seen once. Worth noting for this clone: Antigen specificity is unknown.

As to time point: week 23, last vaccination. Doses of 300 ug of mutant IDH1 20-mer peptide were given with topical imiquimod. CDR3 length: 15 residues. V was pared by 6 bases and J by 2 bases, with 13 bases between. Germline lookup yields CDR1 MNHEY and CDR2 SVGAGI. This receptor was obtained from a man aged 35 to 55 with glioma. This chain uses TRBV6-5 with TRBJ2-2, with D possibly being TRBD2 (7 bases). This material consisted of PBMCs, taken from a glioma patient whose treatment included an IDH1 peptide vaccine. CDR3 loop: CASRGGGHNTGELFF. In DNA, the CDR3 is TGTGCCAGCAGGGGAGGGGGGCATAACACCGGGGAGCTGTTTTTT.